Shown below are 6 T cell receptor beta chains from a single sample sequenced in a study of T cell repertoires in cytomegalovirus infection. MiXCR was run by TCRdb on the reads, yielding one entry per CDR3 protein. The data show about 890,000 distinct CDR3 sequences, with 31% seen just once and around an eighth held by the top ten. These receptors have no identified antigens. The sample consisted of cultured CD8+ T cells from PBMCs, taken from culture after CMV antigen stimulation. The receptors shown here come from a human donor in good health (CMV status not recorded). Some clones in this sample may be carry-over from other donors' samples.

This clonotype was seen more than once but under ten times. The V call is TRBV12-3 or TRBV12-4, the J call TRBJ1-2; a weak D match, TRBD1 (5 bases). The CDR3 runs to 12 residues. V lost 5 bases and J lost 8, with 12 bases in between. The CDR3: CASSDRSGGYTF. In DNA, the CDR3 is TGTGCCAGCAGTGACAGATCGGGCGGCTACACCTTC.

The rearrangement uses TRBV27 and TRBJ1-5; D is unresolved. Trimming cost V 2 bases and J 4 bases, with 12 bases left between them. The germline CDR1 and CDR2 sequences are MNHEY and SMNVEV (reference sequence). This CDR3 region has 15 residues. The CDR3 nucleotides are TGTGCCAGCAGTTTAACCCCAGGACGGAATCAGCCCCAGCATTTT. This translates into CASSLTPGRNQPQHF.

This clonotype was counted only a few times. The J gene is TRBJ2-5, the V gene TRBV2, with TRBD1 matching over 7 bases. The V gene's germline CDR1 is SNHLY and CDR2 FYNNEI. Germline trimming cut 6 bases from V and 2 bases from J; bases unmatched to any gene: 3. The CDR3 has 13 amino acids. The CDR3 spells CASRGGQQETQYF. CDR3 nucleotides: TGTGCCAGCAGAGGGGGACAGCAAGAGACCCAGTACTTC.

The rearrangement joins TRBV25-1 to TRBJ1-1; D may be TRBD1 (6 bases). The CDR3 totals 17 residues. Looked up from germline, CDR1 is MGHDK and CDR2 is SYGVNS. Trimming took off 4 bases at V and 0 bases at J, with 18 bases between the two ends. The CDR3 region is CASSASGGLPLNTEAFF. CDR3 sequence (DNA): TGTGCCAGCAGTGCCTCCGGGGGGCTTCCATTGAACACTGAAGCTTTCTTT.

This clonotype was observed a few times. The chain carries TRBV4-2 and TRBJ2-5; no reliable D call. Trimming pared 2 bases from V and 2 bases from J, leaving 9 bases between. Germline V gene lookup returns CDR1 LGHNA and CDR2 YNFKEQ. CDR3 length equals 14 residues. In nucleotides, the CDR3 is TGTGCCAGCAGCCAACGACGGATTCAAGAGACCCAGTACTTC. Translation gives CASSQRRIQETQYF.

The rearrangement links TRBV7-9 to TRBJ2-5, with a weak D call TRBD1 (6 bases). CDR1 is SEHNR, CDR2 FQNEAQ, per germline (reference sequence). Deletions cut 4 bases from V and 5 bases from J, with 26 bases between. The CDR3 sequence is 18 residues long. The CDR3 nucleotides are TGTGCCAGCAGCTCGTCCGCCGGGACACTATATGTAGGGGAGACCCAGTACTTC. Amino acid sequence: CASSSSAGTLYVGETQYF.